This T cell receptor beta chain was sequenced in a study of blood T cell repertoires in COVID-19. Study context: The United States, Italy and Spain were the sources of the acute and convalescent COVID-19 samples. T cells, B-cell-depleted T cells, or PBMCs supplied cDNA or gDNA.

In the authors' workflow: Reference gene primer amplification in the assay estimated nucleated cell counts. TCRdb's copy holds only in-frame clones and misses some; the assay was immunoSEQ multiplex PCR. The V and J calls and clone size come from that table; D and trimming were worked out from the DNA. The sample yields approximately 400,000 clones, about 90% seen once. V gave up 8 bases and J gave up 0 bases, with 13 bases separating them. The germline V gene encodes CDR1 MNHEY and CDR2 SVGAGI. This CDR3 comprises 14 residues. The V gene is TRBV6-5, the J gene TRBJ1-1, with a possible D match to TRBD1 (5 bases). This receptor was obtained from a man in his forties with acute or convalescent COVID-19. The sample taken for sequencing was peripheral blood. The CDR3 coding sequence is TGTGCCAGCCGTTTAGACAGAATGAACACTGAAGCTTTCTTT. Translated: CASRLDRMNTEAFF.